This TCR beta chain was identified during a study of Graves' ophthalmopathy and Graves' hyperthyroidism (dated by TCRdb to about 2018). Regarding the research as a whole: A patient counted as having stable hyperthyroidism if there was no progression to ophthalmopathy within 18 months of follow-up. To tell Graves' ophthalmopathy apart from Graves' hyperthyroidism, and to predict which patients would progress to ophthalmopathy, the study relied on TCR beta repertoire signatures. In total, 120 to 150 blood samples were TCR-sequenced: some 40 ophthalmopathy, some 75 hyperthyroidism and approximately 17 hyperthyroidism-to-ophthalmopathy patients. To explore V-J signatures that distinguish ophthalmopathy from hyperthyroidism, a discovery set of more than 90 patients was enrolled, made up of 40 to 45 with ophthalmopathy and under 65 with stable hyperthyroidism. An independent validation cohort comprised around 20 hyperthyroidism patients and some 16 patients who later progressed from hyperthyroidism to ophthalmopathy. In five or six hyperthyroidism patients, T-cell repertoires of thyroid tissue and blood were compared. After sampling, hyperthyroidism patients received methimazole starting at 30 mg daily, and ophthalmopathy patients received high-dose intravenous methylprednisolone. The investigation overall reported the following: The 13-signature model separated ophthalmopathy from stable hyperthyroidism with roughly 89% sensitivity and 81.08% specificity in cross-validation, and 80%/75% in the test set. In validation, the model predicted ophthalmopathy progression with about 70% sensitivity and less than 80% specificity; around twelve predicted patients were CT-confirmed with GO in a median of approximately 6.5 months. No statistical method was used to set the sample size in advance, and the investigators knew which group each participant was assigned to. Most expanded thyroid clonotypes with frequency above 0.001 were also detected in blood, suggesting blood repertoires may reflect the thyroid immune response.

Hyperthyroidism patients were newly diagnosed, with disease duration under 2 months, and aged 18 to 65 years. Patients were excluded if they had other autoimmune diseases, uncontrolled infections, pregnancy or lactation. Diagnosis relied on clinical symptoms, serum thyroxine, TRAb, thyroid ultrasound and orbital computed tomography. Total RNA was extracted with Trizol reagent and quality-checked on an Agilent 2100 Bioanalyzer. Sequences GTSNPN (CDR1) and SVGIG (CDR2) are obtained from the germline V gene (reference sequence). The cysteine opens and the phenylalanine closes a CDR3 of 15 amino acids. The sequence is cut down to CDR3 DNA, 45 bases in frame from base 1. With respect to this clonotype: Its antigen is currently not known. The sample holds no much larger clone one base away, and base qualities are not on file.

TCR beta CDR3 regions were amplified from RNA transcripts for repertoire sequencing. The first round was an RT-PCR using HTBI primers with the Qiagen OneStep RT-PCR kit, and this first round was followed by a second-round multiplex PCR, then size selection and purification. Libraries were sequenced paired-end with 100 bp reads on an Illumina HiSeq2000. From the authors' description of their analysis: Reads were processed with SOAPnuke, discarding reads with adapters, uncalled bases, mean Phred below 15, or no exact constant-primer or identifier match. COPE v1.2.5 was used to merge high-quality paired reads. Clonotypes were defined as unique nucleotide sequences and were aligned to IMGT TRB V, D and J references using MiTCR v1.1. The analysis was limited to V-J combinations with a frequency above 0.0001, which together covered 99.2% of repertoires. For each V-J combination, a TCR clonal expansion and chaos score was defined as the ratio of F50 clonal expansion to chaos observed in the TCRdist matrix. Welch's t-statistics and random forest were used to reduce features to over ten V-J combinations, which were fed into a naive Bayes classifier. The similarity between thyroid and blood repertoires was quantified using the Morisita-Horn index. The public reads were run again by TCRdb, first through fastp at Q25 and then through MiXCR, and only productive beta chains were kept. When rows share a CDR3 protein, they turn into one entry using the most common DNA and genes. The V and J calls and clone size are TCRdb's, not the authors'. The sample profile shows around 1,200,000 distinct CDR3 sequences; 35% to 40% of them were found once. More than 9.5% of the sample lies in the top ten.

This TCR derives from an adult man with Graves' hyperthyroidism. Sequencing was carried out using peripheral blood or thyroid tissue (not recorded which). The chain links TRBV30 with TRBJ2-6; there is no confident call for the D gene. The DNA sequence follows: TGTGCACAATCGAATTGGGGATCTGGGGCCAACGTCCTGACTTTC. Its product reads: CAQSNWGSGANVLTF. The CDR3 plus the reference TRBV30 and TRBJ2-6 genes for the other parts give the full variable domain: SQTIHQWPATLVQPVGSPLSLECTVEGTSNPNLYWYRQAAGRGLQLLFYSVGIGQISSEVPQNLSASRPQDRQFILSSKKLLLSDSGFYLCAQSNWGSGANVLTFGAGSRLTVL.